This T cell receptor (beta chain) was captured by sequencing in a study of graft-versus-host responses after intestinal transplantation. Processing of graft tissue released intraepithelial and lamina propria lymphocytes. TCRdb keeps only in-frame clones here, not all; method: immunoSEQ multiplex PCR. The sample holds 14,000 or so clones, over 75% seen once. Per the germline V gene, CDR1 is SGHTA and CDR2 is FQGTGA. This CDR3 is 15 amino acids long. V dropped 4 bases and J dropped 2 bases, with 11 bases sitting between them. The chain combines TRBV7-3 with TRBJ2-2, with D tentatively TRBD2 (6 bases). The source was ileum tissue, collected approximately 27 days after intestinal transplant. The receptor was derived from a human patient who received an intestinal transplant, so some T cells may come from the graft donor. In DNA form, the CDR3 reads TGTGCCAGCAGCTCTACCGGGAGAAACACCGGGGAGCTGTTTTTT. This encodes CASSSTGRNTGELFF.